What follows is one T cell receptor beta chain and its context. This clone appeared a single time. Its antigen is currently not known. No clone much larger than this one lies a single base away; base qualities are absent. Donors were healthy HIV-negative adults with no recently reported acute infections or vaccinations. Every donor was a Caucasian adult residing in Nashville, Tennessee, USA. Magnetic negative selection was used to enrich CD4+ T cells, after which naive cells were positively selected on CD45RA and the negative fraction became the memory subset. Blood was collected by leukapheresis, and PBMCs were isolated by Ficoll-Histopaque density gradient centrifugation and then cryopreserved in liquid nitrogen vapor phase. Analytical flow cytometry was used to check the purity and quantity of each magnetically sorted T cell population. Genomic DNA was isolated from every sorted fraction and measured by UV absorbance on a Nanodrop 2000c.

The source of the sample is a study of shared clonotypes between healthy human individuals (dated by TCRdb to the early 2020s). For the wider study: A few men and a couple of women, aged 18 to 49 years, made up the cohort. To estimate repertoire size and how much clonotype sharing occurs between individuals, the study deeply sequenced the blood TCR repertoires of roughly 5 healthy adults. Each donor's leukapheresis produced roughly between roughly 0.94 and 9.5 billion PBMCs. To increase sequencing depth and limit assay-specific biases, TCR repertoire library preparation and sequencing were carried out by different laboratories using diverse techniques. For each donor, CD4 naive and CD4 memory were each run on three plates, CD8 naive on two plates, and CD8 memory on one plate. General study outcomes and caveats: Because the study included a small number of donors, the genetic and exposure-history diversity represented was limited. Sharing across several donors was observed for 5% to 6.5% of naive CD4, less than 4% of naive CD8, roughly 2.3% of memory CD4, and over 0.3% of memory CD8 clonotypes. Incomplete sequencing was indicated by rarefaction of sorted-subset datasets, despite the large sequencing depth. Naive subsets generally had larger estimated clonotype richness than memory subsets did. Pairwise subsampling indicated that sequencing depth was expected to affect the degree of clonotype sharing among donors. Clonotypes shared by all four sorted-subset donors showed higher generation probabilities than non-shared clonotypes. Sampling was restricted to blood, and TCR repertoires in tissue are likely to differ from TCR repertoires in blood.

Using the deep immunoSEQ assay, TCR CDR3 regions were amplified from genomic DNA by multiplex PCR. Extracted genomic DNA from each cell subset was distributed evenly across all wells of several immunoSEQ 96-well plates, and each plate was treated as a replicate. Each replicate PCR for sorted subsets received 150 to 250 ng genomic DNA, equal to 30,000 or so T cell genomes. Purified libraries were quantified with a Qubit 3.0 fluorometer, sized on a Bioanalyzer 2100, and re-quantified with the KAPA Library Quantification kit. A separate single-read 150-cycle Illumina NextSeq 550 flow cell was used to sequence each immunoSEQ 96-well plate. The original pipeline was this. The immunoSEQ output contained only junctional sequences without quality scores, so filtering could not match that applied to full-length reads. Sequences were annotated with PyIR, a Python wrapper for IgBLAST v1.9, and V/J genes and CDR3 were assigned using IMGT germline references. Any read was removed if the V/J assignment was weak (E-value above 1e-6), the CDR3 was missing, or the read contained stop codons, out-of-frame junctions, or ambiguous translated residues. A V3J clonotype was defined by an identical inferred V gene, J gene, and CDR3 amino acid sequence. Percentage overlap between repertoires was computed as shared unique clonotypes divided by the size of the smaller repertoire. Repertoire richness was assessed with RTK rarefaction, the Chao1 estimator, and Recon v2.1 estimates of unobserved clonotypes. Generation probabilities for all TCRbeta clonotypes obtained by the gDNA method from a few donors were computed using OLGA. In its TCRdb copy, this immuneACCESS table keeps in-frame sequences only and misses some clones. Where compared with another copy, unresolved V genes explain less than half of these, and the others have no known cause. For V, J and clone size, that table is used; D and trimming come from the DNA. This sample gives 950,000 to 1,300,000 clones in total; approximately 68% of them show up just once. Together, the top ten hold roughly 1.5% of the sample.

The CDR3 numbers 14 residues from cysteine through phenylalanine. CDR3 DNA is the only sequence kept; it has 42 bases, read in frame from the first base. V is pruned by 5 bases and J by 5 bases, leaving 6 bases of the junction without a gene match. CDR1 and CDR2 were assigned from the germline V gene as SGHTA and FQGNSA. The rearranged chain carries TRBV7-2 and TRBJ1-1; 9 bases in the junction line up with TRBD1. The sample consisted of memory CD4+ T cells sorted from blood. The cell subset or site label of this sample denotes: CD45RA-negative fraction. The TCR sequence derives from a man aged 18 to 35 in good health. The CDR3 loop reads CASSTQGARTEAFF. The nucleotide sequence is TGTGCCAGCAGCACACAGGGGGCGCGGACTGAAGCTTTCTTT. The full variable domain, with segments outside the CDR3 supplied by the reference TRBV7-2 and TRBJ1-1 proteins, appears as GAGVSQSPSNKVTEKGKDVELRCDPISGHTALYWYRQSLGQGLEFLIYFQGNSAPDKSGLPSDRFSAERTGGSVSTLTIQRTQQEDSAVYLCASSTQGARTEAFFGQGTRLTVV.